These 29 T cell receptor beta chains were sequenced from one sample in a study of T cell responses to AZD1222 COVID-19 vaccine. Profiling relied on immunoSEQ multiplex PCR, and the TCRdb table lists in-frame clones only, not all of them. Of tens of thousands of clones in the sample, roughly 90% were seen once. This specimen was peripheral blood, taken on day 0 of AZD1222 vaccination. These receptors all stem from an adult in good health.

The rearrangement uses TRBV4-3 and TRBJ1-5, with 7 bases that match TRBD1. V gave up 4 bases and J gave up 3 bases; unmatched junction bases: 6. CDR1 is LGHNA and CDR2 is YSLEER in the germline V gene. The CDR3 has 15 residues. The CDR3 loop reads CASSRKQGPNQPQHF. In DNA, the CDR3 is TGCGCCAGCAGCCGCAAACAGGGGCCCAATCAGCCCCAGCATTTT.

The CDR3, as DNA: TGTGCCAGCAGCTTGGGGGGACAGATCATGAACACTGAAGCTTTCTTT. This translates into CASSLGGQIMNTEAFF. V is TRBV5-4 and J is TRBJ1-1, with 7 bases fitting TRBD1. V lost 0 bases and J lost 0; bases outside the gene matches: 5. The CDR3 sequence is 16 residues long. The V gene's germline CDR1 is SGHNT and CDR2 YYREEE (reference sequence). Full variable domain (remainder filled in from reference TRBV5-4 and TRBJ1-1): ETGVTQSPTHLIKTRGQQVTLRCSSQSGHNTVSWYQQALGQGPQFIFQYYREEENGRGNFPPRFSGLQFPNYSSELNVNALELDDSALYLCASSLGGQIMNTEAFFGQGTRLTVV.

This clone was observed a handful of times. The chain links TRBV6-4 to TRBJ2-1, with 9 bases identical to TRBD1. V lost 0 bases and J lost 3; bases outside the gene matches: 0. Per the germline V gene, CDR1 is MRHNA and CDR2 is SNTAGT. The CDR3 length is 15 residues. The CDR3 DNA reads as TGTGCCAGCAGTGACTCGACAGGGGGCTACAATGAGCAGTTCTTC. Protein: CASSDSTGGYNEQFF.

This rearrangement joins TRBV9 to TRBJ2-2; D is possibly TRBD1 (6 bases). The V end lost 4 bases, the J end lost 3 bases, and 25 bases lay between the germline ends. The CDR3 spans 19 residues. Germline assignment: CDR1 SGDLS and CDR2 YYNGEE. CDR3 bases: TGTGCCAGCAGCCCCACGGGGCAGGGGTTGATTTTGGACACCGGGGAGCTGTTTTTT. Protein product: CASSPTGQGLILDTGELFF.

This CDR3 is CASSISLAATDTQYF. The CDR3 region has the DNA TGTGCCAGTAGTATATCTTTGGCGGCGACAGATACGCAGTATTTT. The rearrangement links TRBV19 to TRBJ2-3; no clear D. Germline CDR1 and CDR2: LNHDA and SQIVND (reference sequence). V lost 2 bases and J lost 3, with 12 bases in between. The CDR3 covers 15 residues.

This clone was detected once. This sequence joins TRBV10-2 and TRBJ1-6; the match to TRBD1 covers 7 bases. CDR1 is WSHSY, CDR2 SAAADI, per germline. V dropped 6 bases and J dropped 7; count of bases not matched to a gene: 6. This CDR3 contains 14 residues. This chain's CDR3 is CASRLTGPNSPLHF. The CDR3, as DNA: TGCGCCAGCAGGCTGACAGGGCCAAATTCACCCCTCCACTTT.

The rearrangement uses TRBV11-3 and TRBJ2-2; a possible D gene is TRBD2 (6 bases). This CDR3 comprises 18 residues. V was clipped by 1 base and J by 4 bases, with 19 bases between them. Germline assignment: CDR1 SGHNT and CDR2 YENEEA. CDR3 in DNA: TGTGCCAGCAGCTTAGTGTTCGGGGCTAGCGCGACCACCGGGGAGCTGTTTTTT. Amino acids: CASSLVFGASATTGELFF.

The rearrangement links TRBV6-5 to TRBJ2-5; 9 bases fit TRBD2. The CDR3 runs to 16 residues. The germline V gene has CDR1 MNHEY and CDR2 SVGAGI. V was pared by 0 bases and J by 4 bases, with 6 bases of the junction left unmatched. The CDR3 DNA is TGTGCCAGCAGTTACTCGGGTAGCGGGAGCGGAGAGACCCAGTACTTC. Translated, it gives CASSYSGSGSGETQYF.

V and J are TRBV6-5 and TRBJ1-4; D gene unclear. The germline V gene encodes CDR1 MNHEY and CDR2 SVGAGI. V dropped 4 bases and J dropped 5 bases, with 11 bases sitting between them. The CDR3 covers 14 residues. CDR3 DNA sequence: TGTGCCAGCAGTTTGTCCCGGTGGAATGAAAAACTGTTTTTT. Translation: CASSLSRWNEKLFF.

This clone was recorded only once. CDR3 nucleotide sequence: TGTGCCAGCAGTGAAGCCCGGGTCGGAAACACCATATATTTT. Its translation is CASSEARVGNTIYF. V is TRBV2 and J is TRBJ1-3, with D unclear. The V and J ends lost 0 bases and 4 bases respectively, with 7 bases between them. This CDR3 has 14 residues. Germline CDR1 is SNHLY and CDR2 is FYNNEI. Full variable domain (outside the CDR3, taken from reference TRBV2 and TRBJ1-3): EPEVTQTPSHQVTQMGQEVILRCVPISNHLYFYWYRQILGQKVEFLVSFYNNEISEKSEIFDDQFSVERPDGSNFTLKIRSTKLEDSAMYFCASSEARVGNTIYFGEGSWLTVV.

V gene TRBV11-2 combines with J gene TRBJ2-3; maybe TRBD2 (5 bases). This CDR3 is built from 17 residues. From germline, CDR1 is SGHAT and CDR2 FQNNGV. The V and J ends lost 5 bases and 2 bases respectively, with 20 bases between them. The CDR3 is CASSHLRTRTITDTQYF. Here the CDR3 DNA reads TGTGCCAGCAGCCACCTTAGAACTAGAACGATCACAGATACGCAGTATTTT.

The chain is built from TRBV11-3 and TRBJ2-1; possible D gene TRBD2, 6 bases. Trimming cost V 1 base and J 6 bases, with 10 bases left between them. Germline values: CDR1 SGHNT, CDR2 YENEEA. The CDR3 runs to 14 residues. The DNA for the CDR3 is TGTGCCAGCAGCTTAGTAGTGGGGGGCAATGAGCAGTTCTTC. Protein sequence: CASSLVVGGNEQFF.

CDR3 DNA: TGTGCCAGCAGTTTACGGGGGTCAGGAAACACCATATATTTT. It specifies CASSLRGSGNTIYF. The chain employs TRBV28 and TRBJ1-3, with a possible D match to TRBD1 (5 bases). The CDR3 has 14 residues. V was pared by 2 bases and J by 4 bases, with 9 bases between. Germline values: CDR1 MDHEN, CDR2 SYDVKM.

J is TRBJ2-1 and V is TRBV5-8; 10 bases are shared with TRBD1. The CDR3 length is 16 residues. Trimming at V came to 3 bases and at J to 4 bases, leaving 7 bases not matched to a gene. Germline CDR1 and CDR2: SGHTS and YDEGEE. CDR3 nucleotides: TGTGCCAGCAGCTCTGTAGGGGACAGGGGATACAATGAGCAGTTCTTC. Its translation: CASSSVGDRGYNEQFF.

The chain employs TRBV28 and TRBJ2-7; no firm D call. Between the trimmed V and J ends, which lost 2 bases and 3 bases, there was a span of 11 bases. Germline loops: CDR1 MDHEN, CDR2 SYDVKM. CDR3 size: 14 residues. CDR3 sequence (DNA): TGTGCCAGCAGTTTAGGGCCCCCAATCTACGAGCAGTACTTC. Its protein is CASSLGPPIYEQYF.

This chain's CDR3 is CASSQSGDSFHTEAFF. DNA for the CDR3: TGTGCCAGCAGCCAATCCGGGGACAGTTTTCACACTGAAGCTTTCTTT. J is TRBJ1-1 and V is TRBV16, with 7 bases lining up with TRBD1. Germline CDR1 reads KGHSY; CDR2 reads FQNENV. Germline trimming cut 0 bases from V and 3 bases from J; bases unmatched to any gene: 7. The CDR3 totals 16 residues.

V is TRBV30 and J is TRBJ2-5; D is undetermined. This CDR3 spans 12 amino acids. Per germline, CDR1 GTSNPN and CDR2 SVGIG (reference sequence). Between the trimmed V and J ends, which lost 2 bases and 4 bases, there was a span of 8 bases. CDR3 coding DNA: TGTGCCTGGAGTCGGCAGCGAGAGACCCAGTACTTC. It translates to CAWSRQRETQYF. The whole variable domain, remainder taken from reference TRBV30 and TRBJ2-5, is SQTIHQWPATLVQPVGSPLSLECTVEGTSNPNLYWYRQAAGRGLQLLFYSVGIGQISSEVPQNLSASRPQDRQFILSSKKLLLSDSGFYLCAWSRQRETQYFGPGTRLLVL.

V usage is TRBV19 and J usage is TRBJ1-2; 12 bases map to TRBD1. CDR3 length: 15 residues. Germline V gene sequence: CDR1 LNHDA, CDR2 SQIVND (reference sequence). V was pared by 4 bases and J by 4 bases, with 4 bases of the junction left unmatched. DNA for the CDR3: TGTGCCAGTAGTACCGGGACAGGGGGCGTCTATGGCTACACCTTC. Its translation is CASSTGTGGVYGYTF.

The rearrangement links TRBV6-2 or TRBV6-3 to TRBJ2-4; 9 positions match TRBD2. Germline V CDR1 and CDR2: MNHEY, SVGEGT. V lost 2 bases to trimming and J lost 12 bases; unmatched junction nucleotides: 11. This CDR3 has 15 residues. The DNA of the CDR3 is TGTGCCAGCAGTTACCGGACTAGCGCCGGAGGGGATCAGTACTTC. Translated, it gives CASSYRTSAGGDQYF.

This chain links TRBV5-1 with TRBJ2-1; tentatively, D is TRBD2 (7 bases). Germline assignment: CDR1 SGHRS and CDR2 YFSETQ. This CDR3 has 14 residues. V was pared by 1 base and J by 9 bases, with 14 bases between. CDR3 loop: CASSLSQGRGEQFF. CDR3 DNA: TGCGCCAGCAGCTTGTCTCAGGGGAGGGGTGAGCAGTTCTTC. The variable domain in full, completed from reference TRBV5-1 and TRBJ2-1, reads KAGVTQTPRYLIKTRGQQVTLSCSPISGHRSVSWYQQTPGQGLQFLFEYFSETQRNKGNFPGRFSGRQFSNSRSEMNVSTLELGDSALYLCASSLSQGRGEQFFGPGTRLTVL.

The V and J genes are TRBV4-2 and TRBJ2-7; D is possibly TRBD2 (6 bases). The CDR3 length is 15 residues. V dropped 3 bases and J dropped 2 bases, with 14 bases sitting between them. Per germline, CDR1 LGHNA and CDR2 YNFKEQ. This CDR3 is CASSQRRGFAYEQYF. DNA of the CDR3: TGTGCCAGCAGCCAGAGGAGGGGTTTCGCCTACGAGCAGTACTTC.

The chain combines TRBV3-1 (or the pseudogene TRBV3-2) with TRBJ1-5, with D unresolved. This CDR3 has 14 residues. Germline V gene data show CDR1 as LGHDT and CDR2 as YNNKEL (reference sequence). Trimming stripped 4 bases from V and 2 bases from J, with 9 bases between. The CDR3 DNA follows: TGTGCCAGCAGCCGACGAGGAGGCAATCAGCCCCAGCATTTT. Translated: CASSRRGGNQPQHF.

The chain has TRBV19 and TRBJ2-5; D unclear. Trimming shortened V by 3 bases and J by 1 base, and 9 bases separated the two germline ends. The CDR3 has 14 residues. CDR1 and CDR2 from the germline V gene are LNHDA and SQIVND (reference sequence). CDR3 loop: CASSIPGLQETQYF. The CDR3 DNA sequence: TGTGCCAGTAGTATTCCTGGCCTCCAAGAGACCCAGTACTTC.

The chain couples TRBV5-4 to TRBJ2-3; D is perhaps TRBD2 (5 bases). This CDR3 has 13 residues. CDR1 is SGHNT, CDR2 YYREEE, per germline (reference sequence). Trimming took 0 bases from V and 4 from J, leaving 6 bases between them. The CDR3 sequence: CASSLGGADTQYF. DNA for the CDR3: TGTGCCAGCAGCTTGGGGGGAGCAGATACGCAGTATTTT.

As concerns this clone: One junction end disagrees with the germline gene, perhaps due to a read error. The V call is TRBV3-1 (or the pseudogene TRBV3-2), the J call TRBJ2-5; D may match TRBD1 or TRBD2 (6 bases each). The CDR3 runs 14 residues. Germline CDR1 is LGHDT and CDR2 is YNNKEL (reference sequence). CDR3 sequence: CASSQEGGQGTQYF. In DNA form, the CDR3 reads TGTGCCAGCAGCCAAGAAGGGGGGCAAGGGACCCAGTACTTC.

In its sample, this clone was seen once. The V and J genes are TRBV10-2 and TRBJ2-3, with 7 bases lining up with TRBD2. J lost 3 bases, V lost 2 bases, and 5 bases had no gene match. This CDR3 is 15 amino acids long. Germline V CDR1 and CDR2: WSHSY, SAAADI. The CDR3 loop reads CASSEPLAVTDTQYF. CDR3 nucleotides: TGCGCCAGCAGTGAGCCGCTAGCGGTTACAGATACGCAGTATTTT.

The genes are TRBV7-8 and TRBJ2-1; no reliable D call. Trimming took 0 bases from V and 0 from J, leaving 9 bases between them. The CDR3 spans 16 residues. CDR1 and CDR2 (germline): SGHVS, FQNEAQ. For the CDR3, the DNA is TGTGCCAGCAGCTTAGCCCTTGACCCCTCCTACAATGAGCAGTTCTTC. The encoded protein is CASSLALDPSYNEQFF.

The CDR3 DNA is TGTGCCAGCATCAAGGGGGGGCTAGTCAAATACGAGCAGTACTTC. It translates to CASIKGGLVKYEQYF. V usage is TRBV6-5 and J usage is TRBJ2-7; tentatively, D is TRBD2 (7 bases). The germline V and J ends were trimmed by 7 bases and 4 bases, with 20 bases remaining between them. This CDR3 is 15 amino acids long. Germline V gene sequence: CDR1 MNHEY, CDR2 SVGAGI.

In this sample, this clone turned up once. This chain links TRBV10-3 with TRBJ2-7, with D unresolved. V was pared by 4 bases and J by 2 bases, with 9 bases between. The germline V gene encodes CDR1 ENHRY and CDR2 SYGVKD. The CDR3 is made up of 13 amino acids. CDR3 bases: TGTGCCATCAGTGCCGCTCCTACCTACGAGCAGTACTTC. This codes for CAISAAPTYEQYF.